One sample yielded the 9 T cell receptor beta chains listed below, sequenced in a study of human thymus T cells. Resections obtained during corrective heart surgery supplied the thymus tissue. Sequencing was performed with immunoSEQ multiplex PCR; in TCRdb, only in-frame clones are kept and a portion is missing. The table lists around 70,000 clones, around 95% of them singletons. The specimen sequenced was thymus tissue. The receptors derive from a girl less than two years old with a congenital heart defect but otherwise immunologically healthy.

The chain recombines TRBV6-5 with TRBJ1-2; no definite D call. Germline CDR1 is MNHEY and CDR2 is SVGAGI. The CDR3 length is 12 residues. The germline V and J ends were trimmed by 6 bases and 3 bases, with 8 bases remaining between them. The CDR3 DNA is TGTGCCAGCAGGAAGCGGGACTATGGCTACACCTTC. Translated, it gives CASRKRDYGYTF.

The V call is TRBV7-2, the J call TRBJ2-7, with TRBD1 as a possible D gene (6 bases). Germline loops: CDR1 SGHTA, CDR2 FQGNSA. V was shortened by 4 bases and J by 2 bases, with 15 bases between the two germline ends. The CDR3 covers 15 residues. DNA of the CDR3: TGTGCCAGCAGCTATAACAGGGAATCAACCTACGAGCAGTACTTC. It translates to CASSYNRESTYEQYF.

The count of this clone is one. The rearrangement joins TRBV28 to TRBJ1-5, with D hard to call. The V gene lost 3 bases and the J gene lost 0 bases, with 24 bases spanning the gap. CDR3 length: 20 amino acids. Germline V gene sequence: CDR1 MDHEN, CDR2 SYDVKM. The CDR3 reads CASSFSRVLVGIYSNQPQHF. Written as DNA, the CDR3 is TGTGCCAGCAGTTTCAGTAGGGTTCTAGTGGGGATATATAGCAATCAGCCCCAGCATTTT.

The V call is TRBV25-1, the J call TRBJ2-1; 8 bases fit TRBD2. The V gene end was trimmed by 4 bases and the J gene end by 10 bases; junction bases not matched to a gene: 3. The CDR3 covers 12 residues. CDR1 is MGHDK, CDR2 SYGVNS, per germline. In DNA form, the CDR3 reads TGTGCCAGCAGTGGGACTAGCAGAGAGCAGTTCTTC. Residues: CASSGTSREQFF.

The rearrangement joins TRBV19 to TRBJ1-1; D is unresolved. Trimming cost V 5 bases and J 1 base, with 8 bases left between them. The CDR3 sequence is 13 residues long. Looked up from germline, CDR1 is LNHDA and CDR2 is SQIVND (reference sequence). CDR3 protein: CASSGQENTEAFF. Written as DNA, the CDR3 is TGTGCCAGTAGTGGGCAGGAGAACACTGAAGCTTTCTTT.

V usage is TRBV5-1 and J usage is TRBJ2-3; tentative D call: TRBD2 (6 bases). Trimming pared 4 bases from V and 5 bases from J, leaving 14 bases between. Germline CDR1 is SGHRS and CDR2 is YFSETQ. The CDR3 covers 14 residues. CDR3 sequence reads: CASSPRLVQDTQYF. The DNA for the CDR3 is TGCGCCAGCAGCCCAAGACTAGTTCAAGATACGCAGTATTTT.

V gene TRBV6-1 combines with J gene TRBJ1-2; D gene uncertain. Germline values: CDR1 MNHNS, CDR2 SASEGT. Between the trimmed V and J ends, which lost 7 bases and 4 bases, there was a span of 19 bases. This CDR3 contains 15 residues. The CDR3 sequence is CASKGRASHPYGYTF. CDR3 sequence (DNA): TGTGCCAGCAAAGGAAGGGCGAGTCATCCCTATGGCTACACCTTC.

The chain links TRBV21-1 to TRBJ1-2. TRBV21-1 is a pseudogene. The CDR3 is 14 amino acids. The DNA of the CDR3 is TGTGCCAGCAGCCCCCGGCGGGATAACTATGGCTACACCTTC. Its translation: CASSPRRDNYGYTF.

The chain links TRBV5-5 to TRBJ1-1; D is possibly TRBD1 (5 bases). Trimming took 4 bases from V and 0 from J, leaving 13 bases between them. The CDR3 covers 15 residues. From germline, CDR1 is SGHKS and CDR2 YYEKEE (reference sequence). For the CDR3, the DNA is TGTGCCAGCAGCGCCTCCGGGACCGTGAACACTGAAGCTTTCTTT. Amino acids: CASSASGTVNTEAFF.